This T cell receptor beta chain was recovered during a study of control samples from healthy donors and cancer patients. V lost 4 bases, J lost 0 bases, and 7 bases lay in between. Germline CDR1 reads SNHLY; CDR2 reads FYNNEI. The CDR3 contains 14 residues. TCRdb's copy holds only in-frame clones and misses some; the assay was immunoSEQ multiplex PCR. The table includes approximately 100,000 clones, 85% to 90% detected once. The sequence derives from a man aged 25 to 40 in good health. Sample: blood. The chain couples TRBV2 to TRBJ1-3; D unclear. In DNA, the CDR3 is TGTGCCAGCAGTGGGGAGTTCTCTGGAAACACCATATATTTT. Amino acids: CASSGEFSGNTIYF. Supplemented by reference TRBV2 and TRBJ1-3, the full variable domain reads EPEVTQTPSHQVTQMGQEVILRCVPISNHLYFYWYRQILGQKVEFLVSFYNNEISEKSEIFDDQFSVERPDGSNFTLKIRSTKLEDSAMYFCASSGEFSGNTIYFGEGSWLTVV.